This T cell receptor beta chain was documented in a study of T cells of healthy individuals. TCRdb re-called the 5' RACE reads with MiXCR, one entry per CDR3 protein. The sample records tens of thousands of distinct CDR3 sequences, approximately 14% being singletons. At least ten counts were recorded for this clonotype. Trimming pared 0 bases from V and 9 bases from J, leaving 6 bases between. Germline assignment: CDR1 MNHEY and CDR2 SVGAGI. The CDR3 consists of 13 residues. The clonotype originates from a human donor in good health. V usage is TRBV6-5 and J usage is TRBJ1-6; D gene ambiguous. The CDR3 region is CASSYSLLSPLHF. In DNA form, the CDR3 reads TGTGCCAGCAGTTACTCGCTGCTTTCACCCCTCCACTTT.